This TCR beta chain was recorded in a study of cytomegalovirus exposure and HLA in healthy donors. The PCR used 60 Vbeta and 13 Jbeta primers. This table comes from immunoSEQ multiplex PCR, and its TCRdb copy is limited to in-frame clones, with some not included. The data contain over 55,000 clones, about 80% of them singletons. CDR3 length: 12 residues. V was shortened by 4 bases and J by 3 bases, with 8 bases between the two germline ends. Germline assignment: CDR1 GTSNPN and CDR2 SVGIG (reference sequence). The clonotype was recovered from a woman aged 25-40 years in good health and CMV-seronegative. Source material: PBMCs. The V and J genes are TRBV30 and TRBJ2-3; no firm D call. CDR3 in amino acids: CAWTVGTDTQYF. Written as DNA, the CDR3 is TGTGCCTGGACAGTCGGGACAGATACGCAGTATTTT.